A single TCR beta chain is shown here with its context. Germline V gene sequence: CDR1 LGHNT, CDR2 FRNRAP. V was shortened by 3 bases and J by 0 bases, with 12 bases between the two germline ends. This CDR3 contains 15 residues. Per the study methods: The authors estimated nucleated cell counts from reference gene primer amplification. Some clones are missing from TCRdb's copy, which holds only in-frame ones; the method was immunoSEQ multiplex PCR. D and trimming come from the DNA, and the V and J calls and clone size come from that table. This sample has around 70,000 clones, with under 95% found just once. This sample is drawn from a study of blood T cell repertoires in COVID-19.

The TCR originated in a human donor in a cohort sampled during active COVID-19. Sequenced material: peripheral blood. The chain employs TRBV12-5 and TRBJ2-7; a possible D gene is TRBD2 (5 bases). CDR3 region: CASGFQAGFSYEQYF. The CDR3 bases are TGTGCTAGTGGTTTCCAGGCGGGTTTCTCCTACGAGCAGTACTTC.